Each of the 20 T cell receptor delta chains below was sequenced from the same sample in a study of gamma-delta T cells after stem cell transplantation (dated by TCRdb to 2016 to 2018). The library was generated by RT-PCR. Data came from an Illumina MiSeq. Clones were re-identified by TCRdb from the public reads with CATT, and rows with the same DNA were merged. This sample is represented by approximately 16,000 delta-chain clones; about 8.6% of them were singletons. Roughly 60% of the sample belongs to the ten largest clones. The material sequenced was gamma-delta T cells. All receptors derive from a human donor. It is not recorded whose cells these are; they may come from a transplant donor.

This clone was found many times. Being one base from a much bigger clone, this may be a read error. V usage is TRDV1 and J usage is TRDJ1, with 11 bases that match TRDD3. Germline V gives CDR1 TSWWSYY, CDR2 QGS. This CDR3 has 22 amino acids. The V and J ends lost 4 bases and 0 bases, in that order; junction bases with no gene match: 22. CDR3 amino acids: CALGATPMWGIRHFLYTDKLIF. The CDR3 bases are TGTGCTCTTGGGGCTACTCCTATGTGGGGGATACGACACTTTTTGTACACCGATAAACTCATCTTT.

As concerns this clone: The protein that TCRdb holds for this DNA derives from a much larger clone and differs from the translated DNA at residue 14, which likely indicates a read error; the protein shown here is translated from the DNA. J is TRDJ1 and V is TRDV2; TRDD3 matches 12 bases. Looked up from germline, CDR1 is GEAIGNYY and CDR2 is EKD. With 3 bases clipped from V and 4 bases from J, the junction kept 17 bases outside the gene matches. The CDR3 has 19 amino acids. In DNA, the CDR3 is TGTGCCTGTGACCCCACGTCGGCCCTGGGGGATACGTTCATCGATAAACTCATCTTT. Translating gives CACDPTSALGDTFIDKLIF.

For this clone: It is likely a read error: a sequence one base away is far more abundant. Additional DNA sequences in this sample encode the identical CDR3. The chain combines TRDV2 with TRDJ1; 7 bases are shared with TRDD3. The germline CDR1 and CDR2 sequences are GEAIGNYY and EKD. The CDR3 spans 17 residues. This CDR3 is CACENLLGATYTDKLIF. CDR3 nucleotide sequence: TGTGCCTGTGAGAATCTTCTGGGGGCCACGTACACCGACAAACTCATCTTT.

This clone was seen at least ten times. One end of the junction fails to match germline, which may point to a read error. This sample also contains other DNA sequences that code for the same CDR3. The genes are TRDV2 and TRDJ1; D may be TRDD3 (6 bases). CDR1 and CDR2 (germline): GEAIGNYY, EKD. The CDR3 loop spans 19 amino acids. The CDR3 sequence is CACDTAANWVHTYTDNLIF. The CDR3, as DNA: TGTGCCTGTGACACCGCGGCGAACTGGGTACACACGTACACCGATAACCTCATCTTT.

This clone has a handful of counts. The protein recorded in TCRdb matches a much larger clone and deviates from this DNA's translation at residue 14, suggesting a read error; the protein here is obtained by translating the DNA. Here the CDR3 reads CACDTLLGDLPTDRLIF. The CDR3 region has the DNA TGTGCCTGTGACACTCTACTGGGGGATTTACCCACCGATAGACTCATCTTT. This sequence joins TRDV2 and TRDJ1; 10 positions match TRDD3. Germline-derived CDR1 and CDR2 are GEAIGNYY and EKD. This CDR3 comprises 17 residues.

This clone has more than one count but fewer than ten. The protein held in TCRdb is that of a much larger clone and does not match this DNA's translation at residue 3, likely because of a read error; the protein shown is translated from the DNA. This chain uses TRDV2 with TRDJ1, with TRDD3 matching 10 bases. After removal of 9 bases from V and 0 bases from J, the junction contained 21 bases not matched to a gene. The CDR3 is 19 residues long. Germline V gene lookup returns CDR1 GEAIGNYY and CDR2 EKD. The CDR3 DNA reads TGTGCCCGTGTCTCAATAGCTGGGGGATATGAACTGTACACCGATAAACTCATCTTT. It yields the protein CARVSIAGGYELYTDKLIF.

This clone was recorded at least ten times. The chain employs TRDV2 and TRDJ1; 7 positions agree with TRDD3. The CDR3 consists of 21 residues. After removal of 0 bases from V and 0 bases from J, the junction contained 21 bases not matched to a gene. Germline V CDR1 and CDR2: GEAIGNYY, EKD. Here the CDR3 reads CACDTLNRGLGTRSYTDKLIF. The DNA of the CDR3 is TGTGCCTGTGACACCCTCAATCGCGGACTGGGGACTAGATCGTACACCGATAAACTCATCTTT.

With respect to this clone: The amino acid sequence in TCRdb belongs to a much larger clone and departs from this DNA's translation at residue 4, likely a sequencing read error; the sequence shown is translated from the DNA. The chain links TRDV2 to TRDJ1, with 10 bases matching TRDD3. The germline V gene has CDR1 GEAIGNYY and CDR2 EKD. The CDR3 length is 19 residues. Here the CDR3 DNA reads TGTGCCTGTGCCACCGTTCCTACTACTGGGGGATTGTACACCGATAAACTCATCTTT. This translates into CACATVPTTGGLYTDKLIF.

This clone was detected a few times. This rearrangement joins TRDV2 to TRDJ1; a possible D gene is TRDD3 (6 bases). The CDR3 covers 18 residues. The germline gives CDR1 GEAIGNYY, CDR2 EKD. The V end lost 1 base, the J end lost 1 base, and 21 bases lay between the germline ends. CDR3: CACDTIQTVGYPTDKLIF. The CDR3 DNA reads TGTGCCTGTGACACTATTCAGACTGTGGGATATCCCACCGATAAACTCATCTTT.

This clone was seen ten or more times. V usage is TRDV2 and J usage is TRDJ3; the D gene is possibly TRDD3 (5 bases). This CDR3 has 17 amino acids. Trimming took off 0 bases at V and 1 base at J, with 9 bases between the two ends. CDR1 and CDR2 from the germline V gene are GEAIGNYY and EKD. CDR3 residues: CACDTVRDSWDTRQMFF. In DNA, the CDR3 is TGTGCCTGTGACACCGTACGGGATTCCTGGGACACCCGACAGATGTTTTTC.

J is TRDJ1 and V is TRDV2; 11 bases match TRDD3. The J segment lost 6 bases and the V segment lost 2 bases, leaving 16 bases of the junction unmatched. Germline V gene sequence: CDR1 GEAIGNYY, CDR2 EKD. This CDR3 comprises 18 residues. This CDR3 is CACDRVGDTLSYPYKLIF. Written as DNA, the CDR3 is TGTGCCTGTGACAGAGTGGGGGATACGCTATCTTACCCCTATAAACTCATCTTT.

This clone has more than one count but fewer than ten. This DNA's translation and the protein TCRdb lists, from a much larger clone, do not match at residue 12, likely due to a read error; the protein shown is translated from the DNA. The chain couples TRDV1 to TRDJ1; 8 positions match TRDD3. This CDR3 has 23 residues. V was clipped by 9 bases and J by 2 bases; unmatched bases: 35. Per the germline V gene, CDR1 is TSWWSYY and CDR2 is QGS. The CDR3 coding sequence is TGTGCTCTGCCAGGGGACGGCCCCCTGCCGACCGTGGGGGATCCCATCGAGACCGATAAACTCATCTTT. Translating gives CALPGDGPLPTVGDPIETDKLIF.

As for this clone: A clone one base away is much larger, so this may be a read error. The chain is built from TRDV2 and TRDJ1; the D is unclear. Trimming shortened V by 0 bases and J by 0 bases, and 19 bases separated the two germline ends. The CDR3 covers 18 residues. Germline CDR1 reads GEAIGNYY; CDR2 reads EKD. As DNA, the CDR3 is TGTGCCTGTGACACCAGTACTGTGGAGCCAGGTGACACCGATAAACTCATCTTT. Translating it yields CACDTSTVEPGDTDKLIF.

The chain is built from TRDV1 and TRDJ1; 7 bases are a match to TRDD3. Germline assignment: CDR1 TSWWSYY and CDR2 QGS. There are 16 residues in the CDR3. V gave up 11 bases and J gave up 0 bases; unmatched junction bases: 15. CDR3 region: CASGELRGDYTDKLIF. CDR3 in DNA: TGTGCTAGTGGGGAACTACGGGGGGATTACACCGATAAACTCATCTTT.

This clone was picked up a small number of times. A much larger clone lies one base from this, so it may be a read error. Distinct nucleotide sequences in the sample also encode this CDR3. The gene calls are TRDV2 and TRDJ1; TRDD3 matches at 10 bases. This CDR3 region has 16 residues. The trim removed 3 bases at V and 3 bases at J, leaving 9 bases unmatched. Germline V gene data show CDR1 as GEAIGNYY and CDR2 as EKD. The CDR3 here is CACDRLGDNSPDKLIF. CDR3 sequence (DNA): TGTGCCTGTGACCGTCTGGGGGATAATTCTCCCGATAAACTCATCTTT.

This clone came up a few times. This DNA translates differently at residue 5 from the TCRdb protein, which is that of a much larger clone; a read error is likely, and the protein shown is the DNA's own translation. The rearrangement links TRDV2 to TRDJ1, with 7 nucleotides matching TRDD3. This CDR3 is 15 amino acids long. The V segment lost 3 bases and the J segment 1 base; nucleotides outside the gene matches: 7. CDR1 and CDR2 from the germline V gene are GEAIGNYY and EKD. CDR3 nucleotide sequence: TGTGCCTGTGACCGACTGGGGCAATCCACCGATAAACTCATCTTT. Translated: CACDRLGQSTDKLIF.

As regards this clone: One base separates it from a far larger clone, so it is likely a read error. Other DNA sequences in the sample encode the same CDR3. This chain uses TRDV2 with TRDJ1, with 8 bases identical to TRDD3. Germline lookup yields CDR1 GEAIGNYY and CDR2 EKD. The CDR3 has 15 residues. V trimming: 4 bases; J trimming: 0 bases; junction bases outside the gene matches: 6. CDR3 in DNA: TGTGCCTGTGATGTACTGGGGGCCCACACCGATAAACTCATCTTT. Translating it yields CACDVLGAHTDKLIF.

This clone was recorded at least ten times. The junction shows a germline mismatch at one end, possibly a read error. The gene calls are TRDV3 and TRDJ1, with TRDD3 as a possible D gene (6 bases). The CDR3 has 20 amino acids. Germline CDR1 TVYSNPD, CDR2 GDNSRS (reference sequence). The CDR3 loop is CASVYSTPTGLMANTDTLIF. The CDR3 coding sequence is TGTGCCTCAGTGTACTCTACTCCGACTGGGTTGATGGCCAACACCGATACACTCATCTTT.

For this clone: The TCRdb protein comes from a much larger clone and disagrees with this DNA's translation at residue 4, likely due to a read error; the protein given here is derived from the DNA. The genes are TRDV2 and TRDJ1; 9 nucleotides align to TRDD3. The CDR3 extends over 16 amino acids. Germline trimming cut 4 bases from V and 2 bases from J; bases unmatched to any gene: 10. Germline values: CDR1 GEAIGNYY, CDR2 EKD. The CDR3, as DNA: TGTGCCTGTGAGACCGTGGGGGGGATACCTACCGATAAACTCATCTTT. It translates to CACETVGGIPTDKLIF.

Turning to this clone: The translation of this DNA and the TCRdb protein of a much larger clone differ at residue 7, probably owing to a read error; the protein shown here is translated from the DNA. Distinct nucleotide sequences in the sample also encode this CDR3. The chain is built from TRDV2 and TRDJ1; a possible D gene is TRDD3 (6 bases). Germline CDR1 and CDR2: GEAIGNYY and EKD. The CDR3 spans 21 residues. Trimming left V 0 bases short and J 0 bases short, with 28 bases between. The CDR3 protein is CACDTLHLVLGTRSYTDKLIF. The DNA of the CDR3 is TGTGCCTGTGACACCCTCCATCTCGTACTGGGTACTAGATCGTACACCGATAAACTCATCTTT.